This T cell receptor beta chain comes out of a study of blood T cell repertoires in COVID-19. Grouping used clinical history reported by participants in a survey and questionnaire. Measured with immunoSEQ multiplex PCR; TCRdb has only the in-frame clones, and not every one. The sample yields over 150,000 clones, 75% to 90% seen once. This receptor was taken from a man aged 40-55 years who had recovered from COVID-19. The material sequenced was PBMCs or T cells enriched from blood (not recorded which).

The CDR3 loop is CASSAGRSAGELFF. The CDR3 DNA follows: TGTGCCAGCAGCGCGGGACGGTCGGCCGGGGAGCTGTTTTTT. The V call is TRBV11-3, the J call TRBJ2-2, with a weak D call TRBD2 (6 bases). CDR1 and CDR2 from the germline V gene are SGHNT and YENEEA. The V gene lost 5 bases and the J gene lost 6 bases, with 13 bases spanning the gap. The CDR3 totals 14 residues.